The sequence of this TCR beta chain was determined in a study of T cells in Graves' hyperthyroidism and ophthalmopathy. Amplification of TCR beta CDR3 regions was performed using RNA transcripts as template. The HTBI set primed first-round TCR CDR3 RT-PCR. TCRdb analysed the multiplex PCR reads with MiXCR anew, one entry per CDR3 protein. The sample records around 620,000 distinct CDR3 sequences, around 15% being singletons. This clonotype occurred a few times. Its specificity is not known. Calling Graves' hyperthyroidism stable meant ophthalmopathy did not progress within 18 months. PBMCs were obtained from 9.5 to 10 ml fresh peripheral blood. The study's findings and limits: Most expanded thyroid clonotypes above 0.001 recurred in blood.

Trimming took 9 bases from V and 6 from J, leaving 20 bases between them. This CDR3 has 14 amino acids. Per the germline V gene, CDR1 is KGHDR and CDR2 is SFDVKD. The V gene is TRBV24-1, the J gene TRBJ2-7; D may be TRBD2 (5 bases). The sequence came from a woman aged 25 to 45 with Graves' hyperthyroidism. Sequencing input: blood. CDR3: CATSGERRDCEQYF. CDR3 DNA sequence: TGTGCCACCTCCGGGGAAAGAAGGGATTGCGAGCAGTACTTC.